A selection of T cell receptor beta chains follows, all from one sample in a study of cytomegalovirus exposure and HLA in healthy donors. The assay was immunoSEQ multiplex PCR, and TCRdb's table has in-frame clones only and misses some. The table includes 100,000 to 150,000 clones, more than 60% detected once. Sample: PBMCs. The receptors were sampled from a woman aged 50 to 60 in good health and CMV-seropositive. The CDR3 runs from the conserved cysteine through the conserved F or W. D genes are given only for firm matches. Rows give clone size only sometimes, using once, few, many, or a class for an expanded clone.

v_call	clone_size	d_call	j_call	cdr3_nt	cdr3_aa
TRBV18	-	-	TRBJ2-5	TGTGCCAGCTCACCAAGAGGCAGCCAAGAGACCCAGTACTTC	CASSPRGSQETQYF
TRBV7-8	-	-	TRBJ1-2	TGTGCCAGCAGCCTAGGGGCAGGATACTATGGCTACACCTTC	CASSLGAGYYGYTF
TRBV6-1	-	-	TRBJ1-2	TGTGCCAGCAGTTTGGGCAGGTACTATGGCTACACCTTC	CASSLGRYYGYTF
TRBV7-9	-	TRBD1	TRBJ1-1	TGTGCCAGCAGCTTAGGGACAGGGGAACGACGCGCTTTCTTT	CASSLGTGERRAFF
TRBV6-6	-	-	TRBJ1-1	TGTGCCAGCAGTTCCCTGACAGATAAGAACACTGAAGCTTTCTTT	CASSSLTDKNTEAFF
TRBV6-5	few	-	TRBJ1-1	TGTGCCAGCAGTTACGGCGGAGGAGGCACTGAAGCTTTCTTT	CASSYGGGGTEAFF
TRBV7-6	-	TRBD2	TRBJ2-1	TGTGCCAGCAGCTTAGTCGCGGGAGGGCCGGGTAATGAGCAGTTCTTC	CASSLVAGGPGNEQFF
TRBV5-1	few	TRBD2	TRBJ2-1	TGCGCCAGCAGCTTGGTTGGCGGGGGGCACAATGAGCAGTTCTTC	CASSLVGGGHNEQFF
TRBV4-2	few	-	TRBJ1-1	TGTGCCAGCAGCCAAGTTTTCAGGCAGAACACTGAAGCTTTCTTT	CASSQVFRQNTEAFF
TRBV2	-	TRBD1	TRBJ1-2	TGTGCCAGCATCATCCTGGGGACAGCCGGCTATAGTGGCTACACCTTC	CASIILGTAGYSGYTF
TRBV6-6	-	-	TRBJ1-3	TGTGCCAGCAGTTACTCGGGGGGGACCTTTTCTTTT	CASSYSGGTFSF
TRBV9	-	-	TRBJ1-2	TGTGCCAGCAGCGTATCAGGGAACTTTAACTATGGCTACACCTTC	CASSVSGNFNYGYTF
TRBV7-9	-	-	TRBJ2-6	TGTGCCAGCAGCCTTAACCCCAGTCCCTCTGGGGCCAACGTCCTGACTTTC	CASSLNPSPSGANVLTF
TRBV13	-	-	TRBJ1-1	TGTGCCAGCAGCTTACACCCGGGCGGTGGGCAGGGGTGGCGGAACACTGAAGCTTTCTTT	CASSLHPGGGQGWRNTEAFF
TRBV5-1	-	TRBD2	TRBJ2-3	TGCGCCAGCAGCTCAGGGACTAGGACCACAGTAGATACGCAGTATTTT	CASSSGTRTTVDTQYF
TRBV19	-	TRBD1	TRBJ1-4	TGTGCCAGTAGCACCGGGACAGGGGGAGAAAAACTGTTTTTT	CASSTGTGGEKLFF
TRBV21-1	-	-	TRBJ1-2	TGTGCCAGCAGCACAACTCGGTCCGGGACAGGGAGATCCGCGAGCTATGGCTACACCTTC	CASSTTRSGTGRSASYGYTF
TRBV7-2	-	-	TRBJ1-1	TGTGCCAGCAGCTTAGCGTTATGGCAGGCCGCTACTGAAGCTTTCTTT	CASSLALWQAATEAFF
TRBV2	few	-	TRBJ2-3	TGTGCCAGCAGTGAAATGGGCGGGGCGAACACAGATACGCAGTATTTT	CASSEMGGANTDTQYF
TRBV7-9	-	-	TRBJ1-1	TGTTCCAGCAGCTTAGTGTTCCGGACATTTGAAGCTTTCTTT	CSSSLVFRTFEAFF
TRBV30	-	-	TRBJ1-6	TGTGCCTGGATGGGGGGGTTGGATCATAATTCACCCCTCCACTTT	CAWMGGLDHNSPLHF
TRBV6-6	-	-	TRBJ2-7	TGTGCCAGCAGTTCCCCCTACGAGCAGTACTTC	CASSSPYEQYF
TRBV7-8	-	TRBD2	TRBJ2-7	TGTGCCAGCAGCCCCCACACCCCGGGAGCGGGAGTCCTCTTC	CASSPHTPGAGVLF
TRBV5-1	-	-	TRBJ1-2	TGCGCCAGCAGCTTGGGAGGCGGTTCGGAAGGCTACACCTTC	CASSLGGGSEGYTF
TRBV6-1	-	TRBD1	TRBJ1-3	TGTGCCAGCAGTCTGGACAGGGCCGGAAACACCATATATTTT	CASSLDRAGNTIYF
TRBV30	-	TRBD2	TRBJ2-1	TGTGCATCCTGCGAGACTAGCTACAACAATGAGCAGTTCTTC	CASCETSYNNEQFF
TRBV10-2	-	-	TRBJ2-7	TGCGCCAGCAGTCACGGGGTTGACGAGCAGTACTTC	CASSHGVDEQYF
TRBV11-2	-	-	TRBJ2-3	TGTGCCAGCAGCTTACTAGGGGCTAGCACAGATACGCAGTATTTT	CASSLLGASTDTQYF
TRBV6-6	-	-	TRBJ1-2	TGTGCCAGCAGCCCCAACGAGGGCCATGGCTACACCTTC	CASSPNEGHGYTF
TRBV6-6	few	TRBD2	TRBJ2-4	TGTGCCAGCAGTCGTCGGGCGGGAGGGCAGGAGATTCAGTACTTC	CASSRRAGGQEIQYF
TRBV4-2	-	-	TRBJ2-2	TGTGCCAGCAGTGATGCTACACTAGGAGATGTCGACACCGGGGAGCTGTTTTTT	CASSDATLGDVDTGELFF
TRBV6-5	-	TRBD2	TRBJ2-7	TGTGCCGCACTAGCGGGCAACTCCTACGAGCAGTACTTC	CAALAGNSYEQYF